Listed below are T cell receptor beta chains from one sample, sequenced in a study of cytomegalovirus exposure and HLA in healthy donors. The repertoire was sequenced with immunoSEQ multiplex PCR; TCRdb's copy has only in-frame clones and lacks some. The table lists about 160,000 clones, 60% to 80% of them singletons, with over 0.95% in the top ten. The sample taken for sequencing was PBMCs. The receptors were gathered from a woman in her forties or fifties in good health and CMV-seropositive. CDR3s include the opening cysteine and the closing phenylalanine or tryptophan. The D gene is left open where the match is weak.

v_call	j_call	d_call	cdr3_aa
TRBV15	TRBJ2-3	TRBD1	CATSRTGASTDTQYF
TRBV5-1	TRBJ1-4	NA	CASSLALSQGPNEKLFF
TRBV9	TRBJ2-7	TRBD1	CASSVGPTGGSYEQYF
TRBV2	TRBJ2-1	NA	CASNTGYNEQFF
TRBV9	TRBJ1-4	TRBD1	CASGTEGASKGKLFF
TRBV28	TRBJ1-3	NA	CASSPNRALGNTIYF
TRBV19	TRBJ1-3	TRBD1	CASTLQGRVGNTIYF
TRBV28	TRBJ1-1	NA	CASNLQGASREAFF
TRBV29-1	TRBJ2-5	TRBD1	CSVGTGGWETQYF
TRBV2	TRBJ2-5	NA	CASTGGYRTETQYF
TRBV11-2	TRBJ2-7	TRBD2	CASSSLAGVSYEQYF